The TCR beta chain described here comes from a study of response to subunit inactivated influenza vaccine. Study results and caveats: Each seasonal flu vaccination may recruit only limited new T cells, authors suggested.

This clonotype showed up just a few times. Its antigen is unidentified. The V and J ends lost 1 base and 12 bases respectively, with 10 bases between them. CDR1 is SGHAT and CDR2 is FQNNGV in the germline V gene. The CDR3 totals 11 residues. TCRdb analysed the RT-PCR reads with MiXCR anew, one entry per CDR3 protein. The sample shows approximately 500,000 distinct CDR3 sequences, about an eighth of them seen only once. This sequence joins TRBV11-2 and TRBJ2-7; D is unclear. The sample in question was PBMCs from blood, obtained about 40 days after vaccination. The TCR comes from a middle-aged man who received an inactivated influenza vaccine. For the CDR3, the DNA is TGTGCCAGCAGCTTAGTAACTCGGGTGTACTTC. Protein sequence: CASSLVTRVYF.